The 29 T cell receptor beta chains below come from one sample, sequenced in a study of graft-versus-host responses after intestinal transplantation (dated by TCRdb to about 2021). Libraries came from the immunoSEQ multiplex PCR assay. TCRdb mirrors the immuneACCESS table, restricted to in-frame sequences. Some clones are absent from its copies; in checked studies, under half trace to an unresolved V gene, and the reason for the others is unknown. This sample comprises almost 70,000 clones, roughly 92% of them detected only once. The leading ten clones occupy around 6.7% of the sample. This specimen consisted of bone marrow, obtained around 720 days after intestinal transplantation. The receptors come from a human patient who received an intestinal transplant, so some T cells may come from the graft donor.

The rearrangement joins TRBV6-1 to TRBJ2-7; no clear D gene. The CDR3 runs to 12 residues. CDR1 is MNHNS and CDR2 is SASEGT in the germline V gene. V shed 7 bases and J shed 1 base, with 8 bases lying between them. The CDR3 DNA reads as TGTGCCAGCAATTTTGAATCCTACGAGCAGTACTTC. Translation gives CASNFESYEQYF.

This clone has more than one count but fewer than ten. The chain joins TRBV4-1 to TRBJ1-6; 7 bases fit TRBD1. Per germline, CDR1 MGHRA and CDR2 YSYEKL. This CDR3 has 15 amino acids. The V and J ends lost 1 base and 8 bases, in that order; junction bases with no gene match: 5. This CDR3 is CASSQVTGVDSPLHF. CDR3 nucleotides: TGCGCCAGCAGCCAAGTAACAGGGGTGGATTCACCCCTCCACTTT.

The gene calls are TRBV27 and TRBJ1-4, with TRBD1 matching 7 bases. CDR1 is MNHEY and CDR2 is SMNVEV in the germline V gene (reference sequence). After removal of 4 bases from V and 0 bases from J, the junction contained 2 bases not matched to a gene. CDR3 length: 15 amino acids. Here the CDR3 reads CASSWTGATNEKLFF. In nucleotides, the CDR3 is TGTGCCAGCAGTTGGACAGGTGCAACTAATGAAAAACTGTTTTTT. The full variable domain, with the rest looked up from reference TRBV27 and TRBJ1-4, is EAQVTQNPRYLITVTGKKLTVTCSQNMNHEYMSWYRQDPGLGLRQIYYSMNVEVTDKGDVPEGYKVSRKEKRNFPLILESPSPNQTSLYFCASSWTGATNEKLFFGSGTQLSVL.

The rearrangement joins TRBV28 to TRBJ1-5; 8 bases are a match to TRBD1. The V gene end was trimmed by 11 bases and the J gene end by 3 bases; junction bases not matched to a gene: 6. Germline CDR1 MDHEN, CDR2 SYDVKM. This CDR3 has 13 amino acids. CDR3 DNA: TGTGCCGCCTCGACAGGGGCCAATCAGCCCCAGCATTTT. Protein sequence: CAASTGANQPQHF.

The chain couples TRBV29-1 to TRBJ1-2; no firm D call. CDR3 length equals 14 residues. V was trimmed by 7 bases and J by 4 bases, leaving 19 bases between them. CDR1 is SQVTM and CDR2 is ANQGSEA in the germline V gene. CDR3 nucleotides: TGCAGCGAGATGGACCCCGTGGTAGGCTATGGCTACACCTTC. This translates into CSEMDPVVGYGYTF.

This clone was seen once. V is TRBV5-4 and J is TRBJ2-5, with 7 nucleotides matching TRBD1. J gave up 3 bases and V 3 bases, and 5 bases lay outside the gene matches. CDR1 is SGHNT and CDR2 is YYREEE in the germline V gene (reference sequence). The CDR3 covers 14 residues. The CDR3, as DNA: TGTGCCAGCAGCTACGGGACAGATAAAGAGACCCAGTACTTC. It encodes CASSYGTDKETQYF.

CDR3 in DNA: TGTGCCAGCAGTTTCGGATCTAAACTGTTTTTT. Residues: CASSFGSKLFF. This chain uses TRBV27 with TRBJ1-4; no definite D call. V shed 3 bases and J shed 11 bases, with 7 bases lying between them. Germline V CDR1 and CDR2: MNHEY, SMNVEV (reference sequence). The CDR3 is 11 residues long. Together with reference TRBV27 and TRBJ1-4, the CDR3 gives the full variable domain: EAQVTQNPRYLITVTGKKLTVTCSQNMNHEYMSWYRQDPGLGLRQIYYSMNVEVTDKGDVPEGYKVSRKEKRNFPLILESPSPNQTSLYFCASSFGSKLFFGSGTQLSVL.

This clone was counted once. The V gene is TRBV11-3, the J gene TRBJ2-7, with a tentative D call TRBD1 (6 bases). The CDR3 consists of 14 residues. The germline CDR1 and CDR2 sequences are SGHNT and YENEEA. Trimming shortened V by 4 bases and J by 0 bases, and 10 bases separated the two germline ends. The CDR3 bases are TGTGCCAGCAGCTATGGGGGCGGCTCCTACGAGCAGTACTTC. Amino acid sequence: CASSYGGGSYEQYF.

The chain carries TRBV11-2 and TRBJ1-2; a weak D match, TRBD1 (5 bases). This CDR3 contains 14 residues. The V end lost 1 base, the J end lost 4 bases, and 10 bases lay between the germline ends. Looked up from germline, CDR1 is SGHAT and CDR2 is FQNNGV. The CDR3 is CASSLGDGPYGYTF. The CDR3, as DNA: TGTGCCAGCAGCTTAGGGGACGGACCCTATGGCTACACCTTC.

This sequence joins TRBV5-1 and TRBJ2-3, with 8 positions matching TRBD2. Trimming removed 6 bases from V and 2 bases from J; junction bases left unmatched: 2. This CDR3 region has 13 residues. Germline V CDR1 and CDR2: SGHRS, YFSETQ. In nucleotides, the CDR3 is TGCGCCAGCACCGGGGGGGTCACAGATACGCAGTATTTT. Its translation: CASTGGVTDTQYF.

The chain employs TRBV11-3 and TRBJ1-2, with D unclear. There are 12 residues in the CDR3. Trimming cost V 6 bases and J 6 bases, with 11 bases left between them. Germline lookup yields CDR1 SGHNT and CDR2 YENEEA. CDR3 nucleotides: TGTGCCAGCAGTCACGGCCCCGATGGCTACACCTTC. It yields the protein CASSHGPDGYTF.

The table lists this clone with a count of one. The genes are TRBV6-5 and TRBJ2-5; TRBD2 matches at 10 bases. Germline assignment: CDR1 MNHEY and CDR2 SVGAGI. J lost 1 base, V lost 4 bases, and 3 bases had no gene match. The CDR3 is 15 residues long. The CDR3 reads CASSSASGGQETQYF. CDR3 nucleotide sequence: TGTGCCAGCAGTTCGGCTAGCGGGGGCCAAGAGACCCAGTACTTC.

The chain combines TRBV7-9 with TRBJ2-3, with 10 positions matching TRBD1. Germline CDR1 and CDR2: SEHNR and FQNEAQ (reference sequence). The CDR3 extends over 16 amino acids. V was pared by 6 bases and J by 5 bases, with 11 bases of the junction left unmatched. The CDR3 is CASSSRAGTGVDTQYF. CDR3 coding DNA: TGTGCCAGCAGTTCACGGGCCGGGACAGGGGTAGATACGCAGTATTTT.

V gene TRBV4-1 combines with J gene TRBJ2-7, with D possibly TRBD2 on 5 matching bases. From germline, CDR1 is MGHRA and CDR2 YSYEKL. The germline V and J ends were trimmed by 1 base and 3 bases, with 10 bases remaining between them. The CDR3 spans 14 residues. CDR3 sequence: CASSQASGNYEQYF. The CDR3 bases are TGCGCCAGCAGCCAAGCCAGCGGAAACTACGAGCAGTACTTC.

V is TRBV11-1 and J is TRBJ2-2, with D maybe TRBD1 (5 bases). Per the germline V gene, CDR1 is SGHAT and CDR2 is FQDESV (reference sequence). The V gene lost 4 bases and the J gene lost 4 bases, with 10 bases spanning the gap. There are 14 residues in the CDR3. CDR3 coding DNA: TGTGCCAGCAGCTCGTACAGGTCCACCGGGGAGCTGTTTTTT. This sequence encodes CASSSYRSTGELFF.

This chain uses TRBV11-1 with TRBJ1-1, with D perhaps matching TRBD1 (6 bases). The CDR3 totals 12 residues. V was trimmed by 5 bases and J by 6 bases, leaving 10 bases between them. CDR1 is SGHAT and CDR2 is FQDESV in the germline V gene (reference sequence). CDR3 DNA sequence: TGTGCCAGCAGCCGCCGGACAGCTGAAGCTTTCTTT. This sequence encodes CASSRRTAEAFF. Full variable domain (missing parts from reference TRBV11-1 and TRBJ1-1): EAEVAQSPRYKITEKSQAVAFWCDPISGHATLYWYRQILGQGPELLVQFQDESVVDDSQLPKDRFSAERLKGVDSTLKIQPAELGDSAMYLCASSRRTAEAFFGQGTRLTVV.

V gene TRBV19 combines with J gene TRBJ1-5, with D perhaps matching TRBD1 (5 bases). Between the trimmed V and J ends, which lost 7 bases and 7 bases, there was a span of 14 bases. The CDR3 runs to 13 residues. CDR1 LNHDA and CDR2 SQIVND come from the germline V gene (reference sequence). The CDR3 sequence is CASNLRGEQPQHF. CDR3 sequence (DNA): TGTGCCAGTAACCTAAGGGGAGAACAGCCCCAGCATTTT.

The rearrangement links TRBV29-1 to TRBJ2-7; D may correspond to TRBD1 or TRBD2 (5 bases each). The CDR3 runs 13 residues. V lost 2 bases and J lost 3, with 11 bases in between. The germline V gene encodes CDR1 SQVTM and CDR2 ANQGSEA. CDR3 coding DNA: TGCAGCGTTGAAACCAGGGAGAGCTACGAGCAGTACTTC. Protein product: CSVETRESYEQYF.

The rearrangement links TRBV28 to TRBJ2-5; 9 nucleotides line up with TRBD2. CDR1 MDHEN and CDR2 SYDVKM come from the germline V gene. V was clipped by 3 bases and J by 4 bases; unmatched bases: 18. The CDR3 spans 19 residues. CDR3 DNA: TGTGCCAGCAGTTTCTGGAGTGTTTTAGCGGGAGAGGAACTAGAGACCCAGTACTTC. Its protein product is CASSFWSVLAGEELETQYF.

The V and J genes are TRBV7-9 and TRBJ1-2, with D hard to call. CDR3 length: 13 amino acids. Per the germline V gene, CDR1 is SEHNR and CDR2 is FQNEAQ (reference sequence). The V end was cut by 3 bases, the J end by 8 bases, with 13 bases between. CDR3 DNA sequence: TGTGCCAGCAGCTTGGCGTTTGCCATGGGCTACACCTTC. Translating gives CASSLAFAMGYTF.

This chain's CDR3 is CASSQFRQNSVGYNSPLHF. CDR3 in DNA: TGCGCCAGCAGCCAATTCCGACAAAATTCAGTGGGGTATAATTCACCCCTCCACTTT. The chain couples TRBV4-1 to TRBJ1-6; D gene ambiguous. The V end was cut by 2 bases, the J end by 4 bases, with 21 bases between. This CDR3 is built from 19 residues. Germline V gene sequence: CDR1 MGHRA, CDR2 YSYEKL.

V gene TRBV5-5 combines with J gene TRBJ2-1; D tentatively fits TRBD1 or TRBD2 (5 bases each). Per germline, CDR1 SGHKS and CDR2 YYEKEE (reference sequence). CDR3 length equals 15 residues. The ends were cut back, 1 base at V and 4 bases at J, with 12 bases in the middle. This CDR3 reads CASSLSRGDYNEQFF. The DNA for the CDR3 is TGTGCCAGCAGCTTGAGTCGGGGCGATTACAATGAGCAGTTCTTC.

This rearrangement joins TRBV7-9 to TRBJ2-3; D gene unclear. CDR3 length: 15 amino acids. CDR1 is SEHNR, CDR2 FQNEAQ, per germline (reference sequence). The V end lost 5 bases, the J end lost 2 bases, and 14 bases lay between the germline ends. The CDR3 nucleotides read TGTGCCAGCAGCACCGACGGTTTATACACAGATACGCAGTATTTT. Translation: CASSTDGLYTDTQYF. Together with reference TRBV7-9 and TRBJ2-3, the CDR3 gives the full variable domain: DTGVSQNPRHKITKRGQNVTFRCDPISEHNRLYWYRQTLGQGPEFLTYFQNEAQLEKSRLLSDRFSAERPKGSFSTLEIQRTEQGDSAMYLCASSTDGLYTDTQYFGPGTRLTVL.

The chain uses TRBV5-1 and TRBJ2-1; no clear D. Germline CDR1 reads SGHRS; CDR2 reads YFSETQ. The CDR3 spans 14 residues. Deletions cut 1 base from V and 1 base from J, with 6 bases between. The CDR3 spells CASSLPASYNEQFF. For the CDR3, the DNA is TGCGCCAGCAGCTTGCCGGCATCCTACAATGAGCAGTTCTTC.

Here the CDR3 reads CASRPWGAGEETQYF. The CDR3 coding sequence is TGTGCCAGCAGGCCGTGGGGAGCCGGGGAAGAGACCCAGTACTTC. The J gene is TRBJ2-5, the V gene TRBV5-4, with D tentatively TRBD2 (5 bases). CDR1 SGHNT and CDR2 YYREEE come from the germline V gene (reference sequence). This CDR3 region has 15 residues. V was trimmed by 5 bases and J by 3 bases, leaving 17 bases between them.

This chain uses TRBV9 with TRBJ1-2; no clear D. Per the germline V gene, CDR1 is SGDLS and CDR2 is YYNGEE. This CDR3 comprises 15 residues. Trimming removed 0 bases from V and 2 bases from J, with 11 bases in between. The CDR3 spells CASSVGVGGNYGYTF. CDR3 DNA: TGTGCCAGCAGCGTAGGAGTGGGAGGGAACTATGGCTACACCTTC. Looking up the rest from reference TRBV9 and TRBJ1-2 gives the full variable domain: DSGVTQTPKHLITATGQRVTLRCSPRSGDLSVYWYQQSLDQGLQFLIQYYNGEERAKGNILERFSAQQFPDLHSELNLSSLELGDSALYFCASSVGVGGNYGYTFGSGTRLTVV.

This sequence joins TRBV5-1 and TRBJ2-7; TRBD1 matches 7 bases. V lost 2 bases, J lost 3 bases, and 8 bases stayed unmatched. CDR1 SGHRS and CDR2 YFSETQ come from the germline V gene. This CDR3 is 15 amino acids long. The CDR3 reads CASSFSGTEDYEQYF. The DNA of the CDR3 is TGCGCCAGCAGCTTCTCCGGGACAGAAGACTACGAGCAGTACTTC.

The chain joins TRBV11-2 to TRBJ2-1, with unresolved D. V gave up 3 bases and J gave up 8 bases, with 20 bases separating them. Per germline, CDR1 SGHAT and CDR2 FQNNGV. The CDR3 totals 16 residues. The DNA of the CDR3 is TGTGCCAGCAGCTTTAATTTTGGTGTTATTCGGGATGAGCAGTTCTTC. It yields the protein CASSFNFGVIRDEQFF.

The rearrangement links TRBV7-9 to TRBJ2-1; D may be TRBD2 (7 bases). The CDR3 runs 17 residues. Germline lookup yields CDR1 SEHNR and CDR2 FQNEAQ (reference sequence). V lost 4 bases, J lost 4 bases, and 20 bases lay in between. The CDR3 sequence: CASSSAPGGGGYNEQFF. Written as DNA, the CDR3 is TGTGCCAGCAGCTCAGCCCCGGGGGGAGGGGGTTACAATGAGCAGTTCTTC.